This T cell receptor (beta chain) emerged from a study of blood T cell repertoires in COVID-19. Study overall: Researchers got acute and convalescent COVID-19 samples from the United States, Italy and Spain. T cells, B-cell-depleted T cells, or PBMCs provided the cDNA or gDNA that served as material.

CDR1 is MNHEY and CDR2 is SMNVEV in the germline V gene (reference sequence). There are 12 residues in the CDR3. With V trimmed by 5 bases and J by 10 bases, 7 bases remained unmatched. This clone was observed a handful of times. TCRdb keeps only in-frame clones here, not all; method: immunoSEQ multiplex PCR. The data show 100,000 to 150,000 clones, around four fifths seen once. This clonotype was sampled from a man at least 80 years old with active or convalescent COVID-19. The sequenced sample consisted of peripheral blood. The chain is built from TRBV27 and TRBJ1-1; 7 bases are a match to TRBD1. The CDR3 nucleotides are TGTGCCAGCAGTCCCGATCGACAGGGAGCTTTCTTT. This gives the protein CASSPDRQGAFF.